These 24 T cell receptor beta chains were sequenced from one sample in a study of cytotoxic CD8 clonotypes in ibrutinib-treated CLL. Some clones are missing from TCRdb's copy, which holds only in-frame ones; the method was immunoSEQ multiplex PCR. The profile shows 40,000 or so clones, 60% to 75% of them singletons. Sequences were derived from PBMCs, sampled at disease progression, from a patient treated with ibrutinib. All receptors come from a human donor with chronic lymphocytic leukemia.

The chain couples TRBV2 to TRBJ2-7, with TRBD2 matching 8 bases. Germline trimming cut 2 bases from V and 2 bases from J; bases unmatched to any gene: 5. From germline, CDR1 is SNHLY and CDR2 FYNNEI. This CDR3 is 15 amino acids long. The CDR3 region has the DNA TGTGCCAGCAGTGAATGGGCGGGAGGCCCCTACGAGCAGTACTTC. It encodes CASSEWAGGPYEQYF.

This chain links TRBV18 with TRBJ1-5; D is unresolved. The V end was cut by 3 bases, the J end by 0 bases, with 6 bases between. Germline V gene lookup returns CDR1 KGHSH and CDR2 LQKENI. The CDR3 contains 14 residues. The CDR3 loop is CASSPKYSNQPQHF. CDR3 DNA sequence: TGTGCCAGCTCACCGAAATATAGCAATCAGCCCCAGCATTTT. Looking up the rest from reference TRBV18 and TRBJ1-5 gives the full variable domain: NAGVMQNPRHLVRRRGQEARLRCSPMKGHSHVYWYRQLPEEGLKFMVYLQKENIIDESGMPKERFSAEFPKEGPSILRIQQVVRGDSAAYFCASSPKYSNQPQHFGDGTRLSIL.

The rearrangement uses TRBV27 and TRBJ1-1; tentative D call: TRBD1 (6 bases). CDR1 is MNHEY, CDR2 SMNVEV, per germline (reference sequence). CDR3 size: 16 residues. The germline V and J ends were trimmed by 5 bases and 1 base, with 17 bases remaining between them. The CDR3 sequence: CASSTNPTGWNTEAFF. CDR3 DNA: TGTGCCAGCAGTACCAACCCCACAGGGTGGAACACTGAAGCTTTCTTT.

V gene TRBV10-3 combines with J gene TRBJ1-5; 7 nucleotides agree with TRBD1. The CDR3 runs 14 residues. Germline V gene lookup returns CDR1 ENHRY and CDR2 SYGVKD. Unmatched junction bases numbered 6, after V lost 3 bases and J lost 7 bases. The DNA for the CDR3 is TGTGCCATCAGTGAAACAGGGGTGGGACAGCCCCAGCATTTT. Protein: CAISETGVGQPQHF.

The chain joins TRBV9 to TRBJ2-1; D gene uncertain. V shed 4 bases and J shed 5 bases, with 4 bases lying between them. Looked up from germline, CDR1 is SGDLS and CDR2 is YYNGEE. The CDR3 totals 11 residues. Here the CDR3 reads CASSPHNEQFF. The CDR3 nucleotides are TGTGCCAGCAGCCCTCACAATGAGCAGTTCTTC.

This clone has just a few counts. The J gene is TRBJ2-2, the V gene TRBV19; the D is unclear. This CDR3 contains 15 residues. The germline V gene has CDR1 LNHDA and CDR2 SQIVND (reference sequence). V lost 2 bases and J lost 0, with 7 bases in between. The CDR3 is CASSILFANTGELFF. The CDR3 DNA sequence: TGTGCCAGTAGTATACTATTCGCGAACACCGGGGAGCTGTTTTTT. Variable domain in full (rest from reference TRBV19 and TRBJ2-2): DGGITQSPKYLFRKEGQNVTLSCEQNLNHDAMYWYRQDPGQGLRLIYYSQIVNDFQKGDIAEGYSVSREKKESFPLTVTSAQKNPTAFYLCASSILFANTGELFFGEGSRLTVL.

This sequence joins TRBV7-3 and TRBJ2-3; D is perhaps TRBD2 (6 bases). Germline V gene sequence: CDR1 SGHTA, CDR2 FQGTGA. Trimming left V 3 bases short and J 3 bases short, with 10 bases between. This CDR3 region has 14 residues. Here the CDR3 reads CASSFRAGTDTQYF. CDR3 in DNA: TGTGCCAGCAGCTTTAGGGCGGGGACAGATACGCAGTATTTT.

This clone came up a few times. J is TRBJ2-4 and V is TRBV5-6; D possibly corresponds to TRBD2 (5 bases). Trimming left V 4 bases short and J 8 bases short, with 10 bases between. In germline, CDR1 is SGHDT, CDR2 YYEEEE. The CDR3 is 12 residues long. The CDR3 sequence is CASSRAGDIQYF. The DNA of the CDR3 is TGTGCCAGCAGCCGGGCCGGGGACATTCAGTACTTC.

A few counts support this clone. The CDR3 reads CASSPQWSYNEQFF. DNA of the CDR3: TGCGCCAGCAGTCCCCAGTGGTCCTACAATGAGCAGTTCTTC. The chain has TRBV5-1 and TRBJ2-1; D not certain. Trimming pared 5 bases from V and 1 base from J, leaving 10 bases between. There are 14 residues in the CDR3. Germline values: CDR1 SGHRS, CDR2 YFSETQ.

The chain recombines TRBV6-1 with TRBJ1-1, with D perhaps TRBD1 (6 bases). This CDR3 has 14 residues. The germline V gene has CDR1 MNHNS and CDR2 SASEGT. V was shortened by 6 bases and J by 1 base, with 12 bases between the two germline ends. CDR3 in DNA: TGTGCCAGCAGGGCTGGGACAACGAACACTGAAGCTTTCTTT. It codes for CASRAGTTNTEAFF.

This chain connects TRBV4-2 to TRBJ2-5; the match to TRBD2 covers 7 bases. The CDR3 spans 14 residues. Germline assignment: CDR1 LGHNA and CDR2 YNFKEQ. V gave up 5 bases and J gave up 1 base; unmatched junction bases: 4. The CDR3 region has the DNA TGTGCCAGCAGCTTGGGCGGGGGCCAAGAGACCCAGTACTTC. It codes for CASSLGGGQETQYF.

V is TRBV7-9 and J is TRBJ1-1; D is undetermined. Germline loops: CDR1 SEHNR, CDR2 FQNEAQ (reference sequence). V was clipped by 0 bases and J by 0 bases, with 5 bases between them. The CDR3 is 14 amino acids. This CDR3 reads CASSLALVNTEAFF. For the CDR3, the DNA is TGTGCCAGCAGCTTAGCGCTAGTGAACACTGAAGCTTTCTTT.

The J gene is TRBJ1-1, the V gene TRBV10-3; 7 bases match TRBD1. The V and J ends lost 6 bases and 5 bases, in that order; junction bases with no gene match: 3. CDR3 length: 12 amino acids. The germline V gene has CDR1 ENHRY and CDR2 SYGVKD. CDR3 protein: CAISQTGTEAFF. The CDR3 bases are TGTGCCATCAGCCAGACAGGGACTGAAGCTTTCTTT.

V usage is TRBV5-1 and J usage is TRBJ2-5; 8 nucleotides agree with TRBD1. V was pared by 8 bases and J by 2 bases, with 11 bases of the junction left unmatched. The germline V gene encodes CDR1 SGHRS and CDR2 YFSETQ. The CDR3 length is 15 residues. In DNA form, the CDR3 reads TGCGCCAGTGCGGGGATGACAGGGGTTCAAGAGACCCAGTACTTC. Translating it yields CASAGMTGVQETQYF.

A single count supports this clone. The chain links TRBV2 to TRBJ2-5; 9 nucleotides line up with TRBD1. The CDR3 spans 15 residues. The V gene's germline CDR1 is SNHLY and CDR2 FYNNEI. J gave up 4 bases and V 6 bases, and 9 bases lay outside the gene matches. The DNA of the CDR3 is TGTGCCAGCAGCCCGGGACAGGGCCTCGGAGAGACCCAGTACTTC. Translation: CASSPGQGLGETQYF.

The chain employs TRBV6-5 and TRBJ2-5; D remains ambiguous. V was pared by 2 bases and J by 5 bases, with 12 bases between. The germline CDR1 and CDR2 sequences are MNHEY and SVGAGI. The CDR3 is 14 amino acids. CDR3 sequence reads: CASSYGQLGETQYF. Here the CDR3 DNA reads TGTGCCAGCAGTTACGGGCAGCTCGGGGAGACCCAGTACTTC.

V usage is TRBV2 and J usage is TRBJ1-5; TRBD1 aligns across 9 bases. The CDR3 covers 15 residues. V dropped 4 bases and J dropped 4; count of bases not matched to a gene: 5. Germline lookup yields CDR1 SNHLY and CDR2 FYNNEI. CDR3 sequence (DNA): TGTGCCAGCAGTGTACGACAGGGGGTAAATCAGCCCCAGCATTTT. It yields the protein CASSVRQGVNQPQHF. The entire variable domain, with the rest obtained from reference TRBV2 and TRBJ1-5, is as follows: EPEVTQTPSHQVTQMGQEVILRCVPISNHLYFYWYRQILGQKVEFLVSFYNNEISEKSEIFDDQFSVERPDGSNFTLKIRSTKLEDSAMYFCASSVRQGVNQPQHFGDGTRLSIL.

The sample holds one count of this clone. This chain uses TRBV4-1 with TRBJ1-5; no firm D call. With 5 bases removed from V and 7 bases from J, the gap between germline ends came to 12 bases. The germline V gene has CDR1 MGHRA and CDR2 YSYEKL. This CDR3 has 13 amino acids. CDR3 nucleotide sequence: TGCGCCAGCAGCTCTGGGCTCGGGCAGCCCCAGCATTTT. This encodes CASSSGLGQPQHF.

This clone has a handful of counts. This chain links TRBV4-1 with TRBJ2-2; unclear D gene. Trimming took 4 bases from V and 2 from J, leaving 26 bases between them. The CDR3 contains 20 residues. Germline values: CDR1 MGHRA, CDR2 YSYEKL. CDR3 region: CASSLRTVTRLTPNTGELFF. The CDR3 DNA follows: TGCGCCAGCAGCCTACGGACCGTAACCCGTCTAACGCCCAACACCGGGGAGCTGTTTTTT.

The chain has TRBV18 and TRBJ1-1; perhaps TRBD1 as D (5 bases). CDR3 length: 14 residues. Germline V gives CDR1 KGHSH, CDR2 LQKENI. V dropped 6 bases and J dropped 1 base, with 12 bases sitting between them. CDR3 DNA sequence: TGTGCCAGCTCTTGGAGGGACGGGAACACTGAAGCTTTCTTT. Amino acid sequence: CASSWRDGNTEAFF.

CDR3 sequence reads: CASNPGTGNEQFF. CDR3 DNA sequence: TGTGCCAGCAACCCCGGGACAGGCAATGAGCAGTTCTTC. The V gene is TRBV6-4, the J gene TRBJ2-1; 8 bases line up with TRBD1. The J segment lost 6 bases and the V segment lost 7 bases, leaving 5 bases of the junction unmatched. The CDR3 contains 13 residues. Germline V gene data show CDR1 as MRHNA and CDR2 as SNTAGT.

V gene TRBV6-6 combines with J gene TRBJ2-5, with 12 bases fitting TRBD2. The CDR3 runs 14 residues. The V and J ends lost 8 bases and 3 bases, in that order; junction bases with no gene match: 4. Germline values: CDR1 MNHNY, CDR2 SVGAGI (reference sequence). This CDR3 reads CASSTSGGKETQYF. The CDR3 DNA reads as TGTGCCAGCTCGACTAGCGGGGGAAAAGAGACCCAGTACTTC.

This rearrangement joins TRBV30 to TRBJ2-3, with D tentatively TRBD2 (5 bases). This CDR3 comprises 13 residues. Deletions cut 1 base from V and 6 bases from J, with 11 bases between. CDR1 is GTSNPN, CDR2 SVGIG, per germline (reference sequence). For the CDR3, the DNA is TGTGCCTGGAGTGGACGATCGGGGGATACGCAGTATTTT. Translation gives CAWSGRSGDTQYF.

In this sample, this clone turned up a few times. The chain has TRBV5-1 and TRBJ2-1, with a weak D call TRBD2 (6 bases). From germline, CDR1 is SGHRS and CDR2 YFSETQ. Deletions cut 0 bases from V and 4 bases from J, with 14 bases between. There are 16 residues in the CDR3. CDR3 residues: CASSLGGSGRYNEQFF. CDR3 in DNA: TGCGCCAGCAGCTTGGGAGGTAGCGGAAGGTACAATGAGCAGTTCTTC.